The sequence of this T cell receptor (beta chain) was determined in a study of T cell responses to AZD1222 COVID-19 vaccine. Study results and caveats: Among the donors, most were white British and more were female, and clonal diversity was possibly underestimated. Among vaccine-associated CD4 TCRs, coverage spanned spike, with dominance at 160-218 and 743-854. Reportedly, nearly half the spike-specific TCRs target unmutated variant regions.

The method was immunoSEQ multiplex PCR; TCRdb's version includes in-frame clones alone and lacks a portion of them. This table has 150,000 or so clones, 92% appearing once. A note on this clone: The antigen remains undetermined.

With 5 bases removed from V and 3 bases from J, the gap between germline ends came to 10 bases. Germline CDR1 and CDR2: SGHTA and FQGNSA. This CDR3 is built from 13 residues. The gene calls are TRBV7-2 and TRBJ2-5; D possibly corresponds to TRBD2 (7 bases). Source: peripheral blood, taken on day 0 of AZD1222 vaccination. The clonotype originates from an adult in good health. The CDR3 is CASSRGAEETQYF. The CDR3, as DNA: TGTGCCAGCAGCCGGGGGGCAGAAGAGACCCAGTACTTC.